This TCR beta chain was identified in a study of blood T cell repertoires in COVID-19. The CDR3 spans 18 residues. V gave up 0 bases and J gave up 1 base; unmatched junction bases: 12. CDR1 and CDR2 (germline): SGHRS, YFSETQ. The table came from immunoSEQ multiplex PCR; TCRdb's copy has only in-frame clones and leaves some out. The table has 290,000 or so clones, approximately 78% seen once. The receptor comes from a man in his forties who had been exposed to COVID-19. Sequences were obtained from PBMCs or T cells enriched from blood (not recorded which). The chain links TRBV5-1 to TRBJ1-1; TRBD1 agrees at 7 bases. The CDR3 nucleotides read TGCGCCAGCAGCTTGGCCGTGTTAAGTGGGACAGAGAACACTGAAGCTTTCTTT. It is translated as CASSLAVLSGTENTEAFF.